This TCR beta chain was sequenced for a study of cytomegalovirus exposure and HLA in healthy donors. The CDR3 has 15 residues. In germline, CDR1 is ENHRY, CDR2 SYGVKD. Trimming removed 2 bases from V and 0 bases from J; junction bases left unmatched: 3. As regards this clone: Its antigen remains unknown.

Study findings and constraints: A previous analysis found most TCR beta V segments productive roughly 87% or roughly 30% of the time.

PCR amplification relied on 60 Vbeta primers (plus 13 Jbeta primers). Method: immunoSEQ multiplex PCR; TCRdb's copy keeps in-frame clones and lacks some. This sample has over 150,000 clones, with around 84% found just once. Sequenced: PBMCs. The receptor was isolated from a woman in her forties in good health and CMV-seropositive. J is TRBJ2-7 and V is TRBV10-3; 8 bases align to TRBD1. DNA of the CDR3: TGTGCCATCAGTGAGCCAGGGGGCGGCTCCTACGAGCAGTACTTC. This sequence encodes CAISEPGGGSYEQYF.